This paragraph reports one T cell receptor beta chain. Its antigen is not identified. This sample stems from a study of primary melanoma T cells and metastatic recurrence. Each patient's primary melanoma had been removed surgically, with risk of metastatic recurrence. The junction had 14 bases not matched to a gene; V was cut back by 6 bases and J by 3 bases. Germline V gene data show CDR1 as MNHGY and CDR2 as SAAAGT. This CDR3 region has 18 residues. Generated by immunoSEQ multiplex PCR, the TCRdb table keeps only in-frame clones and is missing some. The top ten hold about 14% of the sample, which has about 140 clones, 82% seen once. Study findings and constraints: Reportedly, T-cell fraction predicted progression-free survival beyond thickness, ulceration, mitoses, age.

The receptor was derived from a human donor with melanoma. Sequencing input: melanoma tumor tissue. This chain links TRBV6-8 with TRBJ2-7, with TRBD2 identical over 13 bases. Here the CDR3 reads CASRHTSGGAWDYYEQYF. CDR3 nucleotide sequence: TGTGCCAGCAGACACACTAGCGGGGGGGCCTGGGACTACTACGAGCAGTACTTC.